This section outlines one TCR beta chain sequence together with its context. Libraries were prepared by immunoSEQ multiplex PCR; TCRdb keeps only in-frame clonotypes and omits some of them. Of some 100,000 clones listed, 90% are singletons. This record comes from a study of blood T cell repertoires in COVID-19. The TCR originated in a man aged 50 or older with acute or convalescent COVID-19. Sequencing was carried out using peripheral blood.

As DNA, the CDR3 is TGTGCCAGCAGCTTCCTAGCGGGAGCCATAAGCTCCTACGAGCAGTACTTC. Translating it yields CASSFLAGAISSYEQYF. V is TRBV7-2 and J is TRBJ2-7; 10 nucleotides align to TRBD2. This CDR3 has 17 amino acids. Germline V CDR1 and CDR2: SGHTA, FQGNSA. Unmatched junction bases numbered 8, after V lost 3 bases and J lost 0 bases.